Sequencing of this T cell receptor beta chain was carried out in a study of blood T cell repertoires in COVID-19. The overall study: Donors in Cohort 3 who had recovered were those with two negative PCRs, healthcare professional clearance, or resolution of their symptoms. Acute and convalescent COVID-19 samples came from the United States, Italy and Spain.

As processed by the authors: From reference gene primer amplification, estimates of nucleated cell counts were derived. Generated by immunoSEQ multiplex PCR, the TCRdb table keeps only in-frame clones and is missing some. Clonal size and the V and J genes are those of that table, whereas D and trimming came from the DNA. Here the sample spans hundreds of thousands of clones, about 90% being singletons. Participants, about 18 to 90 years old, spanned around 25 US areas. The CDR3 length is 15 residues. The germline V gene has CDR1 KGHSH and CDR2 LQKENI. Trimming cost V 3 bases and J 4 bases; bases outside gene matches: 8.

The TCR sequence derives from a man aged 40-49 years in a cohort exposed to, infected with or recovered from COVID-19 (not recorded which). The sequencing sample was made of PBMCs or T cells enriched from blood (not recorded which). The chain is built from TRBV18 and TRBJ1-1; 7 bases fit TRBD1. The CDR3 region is CASSPQQGSSTEAFF. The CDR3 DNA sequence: TGTGCCAGCTCACCCCAACAGGGGTCGAGCACTGAAGCTTTCTTT.